This TCR beta chain was observed in a study of shared clonotypes between healthy human individuals. The germline V and J ends were trimmed by 4 bases and 3 bases, with 16 bases remaining between them. Germline V gene lookup returns CDR1 MNHNS and CDR2 SASEGT. This CDR3 contains 16 residues. Genomic DNA (from each subset) was split evenly across several immunoSEQ plates. Authors' methods: ImmunoSEQ supplied junction-only sequences lacking quality scores, so filtering was different. Using immunoSEQ multiplex PCR, the repertoire was profiled, and TCRdb retains in-frame clones only, with some absent. V, J and clone size are those of that table, while D and trimming were read from the DNA. The data contain approximately 2.3 million clones, 90% to 95% of them singletons.

Material for sequencing was naive CD4+ T cells from PBMCs. Indicated subset: CD45RA+ positively selected. This chain joins TRBV6-1 and TRBJ1-3; no clear D. This receptor was obtained from a man aged 18 to 30 in good health. Some clones in this sample may be carry-over from other donors' samples. The CDR3 region is CASSGPGVGRGNTIYF. In DNA, the CDR3 is TGTGCCAGCAGTGGCCCGGGAGTAGGGCGTGGAAACACCATATATTTT.